These T cell receptor beta chains were read from a single sample in a study of blood T cell repertoires in COVID-19. Sequencing used immunoSEQ multiplex PCR; TCRdb keeps in-frame clones, though not all of them. The sample contains about 26,000 clones, around 92% of which appear only once. Material for sequencing was peripheral blood. These receptor sequences come from a human donor in a cohort sampled during active COVID-19. The CDR3 runs from the conserved cysteine through the conserved F or W. D genes are given only for firm matches. Size is omitted from some rows. Given values are once, few, many or a class for expanded clones.

cdr3_nt	cdr3_aa	d_call	clone_size	v_call	j_call
TGTGCCAGCAGCCCGCTTTCCGGGAGGAGGAACACTGAAGCTTTCTTT	CASSPLSGRRNTEAFF	.	once	TRBV3-1/TRBV3-2	TRBJ1-1
TGTGCCAGCAGCAAGGGACAGGGAGTAGCTTTCTTT	CASSKGQGVAFF	TRBD1	.	TRBV5-4	TRBJ1-1
TGTGCCAGCAGTACCCAGACAGGGGTAAGCACAGATACGCAGTATTTT	CASSTQTGVSTDTQYF	TRBD1	.	TRBV27	TRBJ2-3
TGTGCCAGCAGCCAACCATCAGGGGACCAGTTCTTC	CASSQPSGDQFF	.	.	TRBV3-1/TRBV3-2	TRBJ2-1
TGTGCCAGCAGCCGCGACAGGGCTGGGGCCAACGTCCTGACTTTC	CASSRDRAGANVLTF	TRBD1	once	TRBV11-2	TRBJ2-6
TGTGCCAGCACCCCGTGGACAGGGGGCTTAGATGGCTACACCTTC	CASTPWTGGLDGYTF	TRBD1	.	TRBV6-6	TRBJ1-2
TGTGCCAGCAGTCACCTAGCGGCAAAGGATACGCAGTATTTT	CASSHLAAKDTQYF	TRBD2	.	TRBV2	TRBJ2-3
TGTGCCAGCGGACGGACAGGGGCGAACACTGAAGCTTTCTTT	CASGRTGANTEAFF	TRBD1	.	TRBV2	TRBJ1-1
TGTGCCAGCAGCTCCGGGAGTGGGCCGGGCCGCGAAAAACTGTTTTTT	CASSSGSGPGREKLFF	.	.	TRBV7-9	TRBJ1-4
TGTGCCAGCAGCGTAGCGGGGACTAGGGGGGAGACCCAGTACTTC	CASSVAGTRGETQYF	TRBD2	.	TRBV7-6	TRBJ2-5
TGTGCCAGTACGAGCACCGGGGAGCTGTTTTTT	CASTSTGELFF	.	.	TRBV19	TRBJ2-2
TGTGCCAGCAGCTTAAAAGCAGGGGGGACAACAGATACGCAGTATTTT	CASSLKAGGTTDTQYF	.	once	TRBV7-9	TRBJ2-3
TGTGCCATCAGTGACCCAACAGGGATTGGCACTGAAGCTTTCTTT	CAISDPTGIGTEAFF	.	.	TRBV10-3	TRBJ1-1
TGTGCCAGTAGTATACTCGGTTCTGCGAACACCGGGGAGCTGTTTTTT	CASSILGSANTGELFF	.	.	TRBV19	TRBJ2-2
TGTGCCAGCGCCCGTCGACAGGGGGATCAGCCCCAGCATTTT	CASARRQGDQPQHF	TRBD1	.	TRBV2	TRBJ1-5
TGTGCCAGCTCGCTGGACTCGGTCATACGTAACTATGGCTACACCTTC	CASSLDSVIRNYGYTF	.	.	TRBV18	TRBJ1-2
TGTGCCAGCAGCTTAGGTTCACGAGGGATCTCGGTAAAGTTTACTGAAGCTTTCTTT	CASSLGSRGISVKFTEAFF	.	.	TRBV7-2	TRBJ1-1
TGTGCCAGCAGCTCGGGCAGGGGCACTCAGCCCCAGCATTTT	CASSSGRGTQPQHF	.	.	TRBV7-2	TRBJ1-5
TGTGCCAGCTCACGGGCGGGCGGGGGCAACACTGAAGCTTTCTTT	CASSRAGGGNTEAFF	.	.	TRBV18	TRBJ1-1
TGTGCCAGCAGCTTAGCGCTAGCCAGGCCGGGAGGCTACACCTTC	CASSLALARPGGYTF	.	.	TRBV7-9	TRBJ1-2
TGTGCCAGCAGCTTGTCCCTCACGGTGTATGGCTACACCTTC	CASSLSLTVYGYTF	.	.	TRBV5-6	TRBJ1-2
TGTGCCAGTAGTCCAGCGGGGTGGGCCACTGAGGCTTTCTTT	CASSPAGWATEAFF	.	.	TRBV19	TRBJ1-1
TGTGCCAGCAGTCCCCGACAGCCATTTAACGTACAAGAGACCCAGTACTTC	CASSPRQPFNVQETQYF	.	few	TRBV27	TRBJ2-5
TGTGCCAGCACCCCGGAGGGGAGCGGCCCCAGCTATGGCTACACCTTC	CASTPEGSGPSYGYTF	.	once	TRBV6-4	TRBJ1-2
TGCGCCAGCAGTGAGAACCGCCGGGGAACGCAGTATTTT	CASSENRRGTQYF	.	.	TRBV10-1	TRBJ2-3
TGTGCCAGCACCCCCGGACAGGGGTTGGATACGCAGTATTTT	CASTPGQGLDTQYF	TRBD1	.	TRBV28	TRBJ2-3
.	CASSFQRGGLRAGELFF	.	.	TRBV5-1	TRBJ2-2
TGTGCCAGTGGGGAGGGACAGGGAGGTACCGCGCAGTATTTT	CASGEGQGGTAQYF	TRBD1	.	TRBV19	TRBJ2-3
TGTGCCAGCAGCCAAAAACAGGGGCAGGCTGAAAAACTGTTTTTT	CASSQKQGQAEKLFF	TRBD1	.	TRBV5-4	TRBJ1-4
TGTGCCAGCAGCTTGGTAGACAGGGGAGATACGCAGTATTTT	CASSLVDRGDTQYF	TRBD1	.	TRBV5-4	TRBJ2-3
TGCGCCAGCAGCTTGGGATCTAGCGGGGACGAGACCCAGTACTTC	CASSLGSSGDETQYF	TRBD2	.	TRBV5-1	TRBJ2-5
TGTGCCAGCAGCCAATCTGGAAACACCATATATTTT	CASSQSGNTIYF	.	.	TRBV5-6	TRBJ1-3
TGTGCCAGCAGTGAAAAACGGCGTGTGGACAGGGATAGCAATCAGCCCCAGCATTTT	CASSEKRRVDRDSNQPQHF	TRBD1	.	TRBV6-1	TRBJ1-5
TGTGCCATCAGTGAGTCCGGGGTGGACAATGAGCAGTTCTTC	CAISESGVDNEQFF	.	.	TRBV10-3	TRBJ2-1
TGTGCCAGCAGCCCCCTCAGGGGGCTCATTGGAAACACCATATATTTT	CASSPLRGLIGNTIYF	TRBD1	.	TRBV9	TRBJ1-3
TGTGCCAGCAGCCAAATTGTCCTAGCGGGGGGAAGCATTCAGTACTTC	CASSQIVLAGGSIQYF	TRBD2	.	TRBV3-1/TRBV3-2	TRBJ2-4
TGTGCCAGCAGTGGTCGAGGGGGCGTAGGCACAGATACGCAGTATTTT	CASSGRGGVGTDTQYF	TRBD1	.	TRBV2	TRBJ2-3
TGTGCCAGCTGCCGGGGGGGCACCTACAATGAGCAGTTCTTC	CASCRGGTYNEQFF	TRBD2	.	TRBV7-9	TRBJ2-1
TGTGCCAGCAGCGCCCCGACTAGCGGGGAAGAGGATACGCAGTATTTT	CASSAPTSGEEDTQYF	TRBD2	.	TRBV9	TRBJ2-3
TGCAGCGTTAGGGCAGGGCCAGATACGCAGTATTTT	CSVRAGPDTQYF	.	.	TRBV29-1	TRBJ2-3
TGTGCCAGCTCACCCACAGGGGTGGAGACCCAGTACTTC	CASSPTGVETQYF	TRBD1	.	TRBV18	TRBJ2-5
TGCAGCGTCCTTACCGGGGAGCTGTTTTTT	CSVLTGELFF	.	few	TRBV29-1	TRBJ2-2
TGCAGCGTTGAGATCCTAGCCTACAATGAGCAGTTCTTC	CSVEILAYNEQFF	.	.	TRBV29-1	TRBJ2-1
TGTGCCAGCAGCTCGACGGGTCTTTATGGCTACACCTTC	CASSSTGLYGYTF	.	.	TRBV11-2	TRBJ1-2
TGTGCCAGCCAGGGCCACGAGCAGTACTTC	CASQGHEQYF	.	.	TRBV6-6	TRBJ2-7
TGTGCCAGTAGTAGCGGGGGGCCCTCCTACGAGCAGTACTTC	CASSSGGPSYEQYF	TRBD2	.	TRBV19	TRBJ2-7
TGTGCCAGCAGCCGCACAGGGTCGACTGAAGCTTTCTTT	CASSRTGSTEAFF	.	.	TRBV4-2	TRBJ1-1
TGTGCCAGCAGCTTAACCCAGGGGGCGACATTGATGAACACTGAAGCTTTCTTT	CASSLTQGATLMNTEAFF	TRBD1	.	TRBV13	TRBJ1-1
TGTGCCAGTACAGGGGGCGGCTCACCCCTCCACTTT	CASTGGGSPLHF	TRBD1	.	TRBV28	TRBJ1-6
TGTGCCAGCAGTGAGATGGGACAGATGAATCAGCCCCAGCATTTT	CASSEMGQMNQPQHF	TRBD1	.	TRBV2	TRBJ1-5
TGTGCCAGCAGCTTAGGACAGTTTTCAGATACGCAGTATTTT	CASSLGQFSDTQYF	.	.	TRBV7-9	TRBJ2-3
TGTGCCATCGTCCCCCCCCCGCGGCAGAAGACCTACGAGCAGTACTTC	CAIVPPPRQKTYEQYF	.	.	TRBV24-1	TRBJ2-7
TGCAGTGCTAGAGAGACACAGAAACTGTTTTTT	CSARETQKLFF	.	.	TRBV20-1	TRBJ1-4
TGTGCCAGCAGTTTCCCGGGACAGGAGGGGGTCGGGGGCTACACCTTC	CASSFPGQEGVGGYTF	TRBD1	.	TRBV28	TRBJ1-2